This record covers a single T cell receptor (beta chain). Its specificity is not known. The source of the sample is a study of cytotoxic CD8 clonotypes in ibrutinib-treated CLL. Libraries of TCR beta were made from roughly 1.8 micrograms of genomic DNA that came from cryopreserved PBMCs. TCRdb's copy holds only in-frame clones and misses some; the assay was immunoSEQ multiplex PCR. The data show some 98,000 clones, with 60% to 80% seen just once and around 30% held by the top ten. Study-level findings and limits: Clonality climbed at ibrutinib response, then dropped toward baseline at progression. Public clonotypes (which were uncommon) either contracted or remained stable on treatment.

CDR3 size: 15 residues. Material: PBMCs, obtained after 12 months of ibrutinib treatment. This TCR was recovered from a human donor with chronic lymphocytic leukemia. The rearrangement links TRBV21-1 to TRBJ2-1; no DNA check was done on the table's D call, TRBD2. TRBV21-1 is reported as a pseudogene. The CDR3 DNA is TGTGCCAGCAGCTCGCGGGGGGGCTCCTACAATGAGCAGTTCTTC. Translated: CASSSRGGSYNEQFF.